These 10 T cell receptor beta chains originate from one sample sequenced in a study of cytotoxic CD8 clonotypes in ibrutinib-treated CLL. Only in-frame clones appear in the TCRdb table, and some are missing; sequencing was by immunoSEQ multiplex PCR. The table has hundreds of thousands of clones, under 70% seen once. Sequenced here: PBMCs, sampled after 36 months of ibrutinib treatment. Receptors were obtained from a human donor with chronic lymphocytic leukemia.

This clone was recorded a few times. The chain's CDR3 is CASGRGTGISYEQYF. The CDR3 DNA reads as TGTGCCAGTGGACGGGGGACAGGCATTTCCTACGAGCAGTACTTC. The chain recombines TRBV6-1 with TRBJ2-7, with TRBD1 matching over 8 bases. V gave up 9 bases and J gave up 1 base; unmatched junction bases: 11. This CDR3 contains 15 residues. The V gene's germline CDR1 is MNHNS and CDR2 SASEGT.

The chain employs TRBV7-6 and TRBJ1-3; possibly TRBD1 for D (5 bases). Looked up from germline, CDR1 is SGHVS and CDR2 is FNYEAQ. This CDR3 spans 16 amino acids. Trimming removed 4 bases from V and 0 bases from J, with 13 bases in between. The CDR3 loop reads CASSSPTGSSGNTIYF. CDR3 nucleotides: TGTGCCAGCAGCTCCCCTACAGGCAGCTCTGGAAACACCATATATTTT.

The chain recombines TRBV5-1 with TRBJ2-1; D is perhaps TRBD1 (5 bases). The CDR3 covers 16 residues. Germline V CDR1 and CDR2: SGHRS, YFSETQ. V was trimmed by 0 bases and J by 7 bases, leaving 17 bases between them. CDR3 nucleotides: TGCGCCAGCAGCTTGGTAACAGGCGGTCCAGGGAATGAGCAGTTCTTC. Its protein is CASSLVTGGPGNEQFF.

The V gene is TRBV29-1, the J gene TRBJ2-1, with a possible D match to TRBD1 (5 bases). V was trimmed by 3 bases and J by 10 bases, leaving 13 bases between them. Germline assignment: CDR1 SQVTM and CDR2 ANQGSEA. There are 12 residues in the CDR3. CDR3 in amino acids: CSVELMGREQFF. Written as DNA, the CDR3 is TGCAGCGTTGAGTTAATGGGGCGGGAGCAGTTCTTC.

The rearrangement joins TRBV28 to TRBJ1-4, with unresolved D. Germline values: CDR1 MDHEN, CDR2 SYDVKM. The germline V and J ends were trimmed by 6 bases and 8 bases, with 16 bases remaining between them. This CDR3 is 14 amino acids long. Here the CDR3 reads CASSHTVRREKLFF. As DNA, the CDR3 is TGTGCCAGCAGCCACACAGTAAGGCGCGAAAAACTGTTTTTT.

This chain connects TRBV9 to TRBJ2-4, with D perhaps TRBD1 (6 bases). Germline assignment: CDR1 SGDLS and CDR2 YYNGEE. V lost 3 bases and J lost 4, with 17 bases in between. CDR3 length equals 16 residues. This CDR3 reads CASSEDGQPVKNIQYF. DNA of the CDR3: TGTGCCAGCAGCGAGGACGGACAGCCGGTTAAAAACATTCAGTACTTC. The complete variable domain, with remaining parts taken from reference TRBV9 and TRBJ2-4, reads DSGVTQTPKHLITATGQRVTLRCSPRSGDLSVYWYQQSLDQGLQFLIQYYNGEERAKGNILERFSAQQFPDLHSELNLSSLELGDSALYFCASSEDGQPVKNIQYFGAGTRLSVL.

This sequence joins TRBV19 and TRBJ1-1; D might be TRBD1 (5 bases). Trimming cost V 6 bases and J 0 bases, with 14 bases left between them. The CDR3 has 15 residues. The germline V gene encodes CDR1 LNHDA and CDR2 SQIVND (reference sequence). In DNA, the CDR3 is TGTGCCAGTAGCAAGGGACTGCGGATGAACACTGAAGCTTTCTTT. It encodes CASSKGLRMNTEAFF.

The chain carries TRBV5-4 and TRBJ2-7, with D perhaps TRBD1 or TRBD2 (6 bases each). The CDR3 spans 13 residues. Trimming removed 4 bases from V and 5 bases from J, with 13 bases in between. Germline V gene sequence: CDR1 SGHNT, CDR2 YYREEE (reference sequence). CDR3 sequence reads: CASSRPGADEQYF. The CDR3 coding sequence is TGTGCCAGCAGCCGTCCGGGGGCCGACGAGCAGTACTTC.

In DNA form, the CDR3 reads TGCGCCAGCAGCGCGGGACTAGGACAGCTTAATTCACCCCTCCACTTT. Translation: CASSAGLGQLNSPLHF. The V and J genes are TRBV5-1 and TRBJ1-6; perhaps TRBD1 as D (6 bases). Trimming pared 4 bases from V and 6 bases from J, leaving 17 bases between. The germline V gene has CDR1 SGHRS and CDR2 YFSETQ. The CDR3 covers 16 residues.

The genes are TRBV28 and TRBJ1-4; 10 positions match TRBD1. Germline V CDR1 and CDR2: MDHEN, SYDVKM. V lost 2 bases, J lost 8 bases, and 2 bases stayed unmatched. This CDR3 is built from 14 residues. CDR3 region: CASSLGTGEEKLFF. DNA for the CDR3: TGTGCCAGCAGTTTAGGGACAGGGGAGGAAAAACTGTTTTTT.